A single sample gave rise to the 15 T cell receptor beta chains below, sequenced in a study of blood T cell repertoires in COVID-19. Libraries were prepared by immunoSEQ multiplex PCR; TCRdb keeps only in-frame clonotypes and omits some of them. The sample has under 150,000 clones, 88% seen once; the top ten hold 7.5% to 9.5%. Material for sequencing was peripheral blood. These receptors were taken from a woman aged 70 to 79 who had recovered from COVID-19.

The rearrangement links TRBV10-3 to TRBJ2-2; 15 bases match TRBD2. The CDR3 sequence is 16 residues long. Per the germline V gene, CDR1 is ENHRY and CDR2 is SYGVKD. V shed 8 bases and J 4 bases; nucleotides not matched to a gene: 5. The CDR3 reads CAIGLAGGPGTGELFF. The CDR3 DNA sequence: TGTGCCATCGGACTAGCGGGGGGGCCGGGCACCGGGGAGCTGTTTTTT.

V usage is TRBV7-2 and J usage is TRBJ1-1; D perhaps matches TRBD1 (6 bases). CDR1 and CDR2 from the germline V gene are SGHTA and FQGNSA. This CDR3 contains 14 residues. V was clipped by 2 bases and J by 1 base, with 8 bases between them. The CDR3 spells CASSLLGGNTEAFF. For the CDR3, the DNA is TGTGCCAGCAGCTTATTAGGGGGGAACACTGAAGCTTTCTTT. Drawing the rest from reference TRBV7-2 and TRBJ1-1, the complete variable domain is GAGVSQSPSNKVTEKGKDVELRCDPISGHTALYWYRQSLGQGLEFLIYFQGNSAPDKSGLPSDRFSAERTGGSVSTLTIQRTQQEDSAVYLCASSLLGGNTEAFFGQGTRLTVV.

The chain has TRBV30 and TRBJ1-3; D gene unclear. The CDR3 loop spans 11 amino acids. The germline gives CDR1 GTSNPN, CDR2 SVGIG (reference sequence). V was clipped by 4 bases and J by 4 bases, with 5 bases between them. CDR3 DNA sequence: TGTGCCTGGACACAGGGAAACACCATATATTTT. Protein product: CAWTQGNTIYF.

The CDR3 DNA reads TGTGCCACCAGCAGACCGGACAGGTCCGGGGAGCTGTTTTTT. Protein product: CATSRPDRSGELFF. The chain employs TRBV15 and TRBJ2-2, with TRBD1 matching over 7 bases. V lost 2 bases to trimming and J lost 6 bases; unmatched junction nucleotides: 3. Germline lookup yields CDR1 LNHNV and CDR2 YYDKDF (reference sequence). The CDR3 has 14 amino acids.

On this clone: The sample holds other DNA sequences that translate to the same CDR3. The J gene is TRBJ2-7, the V gene TRBV7-2; no firm D call. Deletions cut 1 base from V and 3 bases from J, with 4 bases between. The CDR3 is made up of 12 amino acids. Germline V CDR1 and CDR2: SGHTA, FQGNSA. The CDR3 nucleotides are TGTGCCAGCAGCTTAGTGCGCTACGAGCAGTACTTC. Amino acid sequence: CASSLVRYEQYF.

V usage is TRBV18 and J usage is TRBJ2-3; TRBD1 aligns across 10 bases. The V segment lost 5 bases and the J segment 3 bases; nucleotides outside the gene matches: 5. The CDR3 has 15 amino acids. Germline CDR1 is KGHSH and CDR2 is LQKENI. The CDR3 region has the DNA TGTGCCAGCTCAGTGAGACAGGGGGCGACAGATACGCAGTATTTT. Encoded protein: CASSVRQGATDTQYF.

The chain uses TRBV9 and TRBJ2-1; D perhaps matches TRBD1 (6 bases). The CDR3 is 14 amino acids. CDR1 SGDLS and CDR2 YYNGEE come from the germline V gene. V was pared by 0 bases and J by 5 bases, with 9 bases between. CDR3 coding DNA: TGTGCCAGCAGCGTAGGGACAGCCAACAATGAGCAGTTCTTC. This sequence encodes CASSVGTANNEQFF.

In its sample, this clone was seen once. V gene TRBV24-1 combines with J gene TRBJ2-1; TRBD2 matches at 12 bases. Germline V gene data show CDR1 as KGHDR and CDR2 as SFDVKD. The CDR3 is made up of 15 amino acids. With 5 bases clipped from V and 13 bases from J, the junction kept 11 bases outside the gene matches. CDR3 sequence: CATSGRTSGEPYQFF. The CDR3 DNA sequence: TGTGCCACCAGTGGCCGGACTAGCGGGGAACCCTACCAGTTCTTC.

The CDR3 nucleotides read TGTGCCAGCAGTTACCTCCGTGGGTTAGCGGGATCCTACGAGCAGTACTTC. It yields the protein CASSYLRGLAGSYEQYF. The gene calls are TRBV6-2 or TRBV6-3 and TRBJ2-7, with TRBD2 matching over 8 bases. With 2 bases clipped from V and 1 base from J, the junction kept 10 bases outside the gene matches. CDR3 size: 17 residues. Looked up from germline, CDR1 is MNHEY and CDR2 is SVGEGT.

This clone was recorded a few times. The rearrangement joins TRBV11-3 to TRBJ2-3; 10 nucleotides align to TRBD2. After removal of 5 bases from V and 2 bases from J, the junction contained 7 bases not matched to a gene. Germline CDR1 SGHNT, CDR2 YENEEA. The length of the CDR3 is 16 residues. This chain's CDR3 is CASSRNSGGHTDTQYF. The CDR3 nucleotides are TGTGCCAGCAGCAGAAATAGCGGGGGGCACACAGATACGCAGTATTTT.

The chain links TRBV4-3 to TRBJ2-1; D not resolved. The CDR3 runs to 17 residues. Trimming left V 4 bases short and J 0 bases short, with 16 bases between. Germline V gene data show CDR1 as LGHNA and CDR2 as YSLEER. CDR3 bases: TGCGCCAGCAGCCCGAGTGACTCACGCGGCTCCTACAATGAGCAGTTCTTC. Amino acids: CASSPSDSRGSYNEQFF.

The gene calls are TRBV28 and TRBJ1-5; D is possibly TRBD1 (6 bases). The V gene lost 6 bases and the J gene lost 0 bases, with 9 bases spanning the gap. This CDR3 contains 14 residues. Germline loops: CDR1 MDHEN, CDR2 SYDVKM. This chain's CDR3 is CASRTGYSNQPQHF. Written as DNA, the CDR3 is TGTGCCAGCAGGACAGGCTATAGCAATCAGCCCCAGCATTTT.

The V gene is TRBV4-3, the J gene TRBJ1-6; weak D call: TRBD1 (6 bases). The CDR3 contains 18 residues. Per the germline V gene, CDR1 is LGHNA and CDR2 is YSLEER. The ends were cut back, 2 bases at V and 10 bases at J, with 24 bases in the middle. Here the CDR3 reads CASSQLSYPEGGQSPLHF. The DNA of the CDR3 is TGCGCCAGCAGCCAATTATCGTATCCCGAGGGGGGGCAATCACCCCTCCACTTT.

The chain joins TRBV3-1 (or the pseudogene TRBV3-2) to TRBJ2-3; 10 nucleotides line up with TRBD2. The CDR3 loop spans 16 amino acids. Trimming at V came to 4 bases and at J to 1 base, leaving 5 bases not matched to a gene. CDR1 and CDR2 from the germline V gene are LGHDT and YNNKEL (reference sequence). The CDR3 here is CASSLGTSAGTDTQYF. The CDR3 DNA sequence: TGTGCCAGCAGCCTCGGGACTAGCGCTGGCACAGATACGCAGTATTTT.

The chain combines TRBV4-2 with TRBJ1-4, with D unclear. Trimming shortened V by 1 base and J by 5 bases, and 8 bases separated the two germline ends. Germline CDR1 is LGHNA and CDR2 is YNFKEQ. The CDR3 consists of 14 residues. The CDR3 is CASSQALQNEKLFF. CDR3 bases: TGTGCCAGCAGCCAAGCCTTACAGAATGAAAAACTGTTTTTT.